This T cell receptor beta chain was sequenced in a study of CXCR3-negative and CXCR3-positive naive CD8 T cells (dated by TCRdb to the late 2010s). As for the study more broadly: In total, about 135 million TRB reads were obtained, or roughly 1.5 +/- 0.3 million reads per library. Data from about ten donors, pooled across two independent experiments, went into the diversity and physicochemical repertoire analyses. The TRBV-TRBJ cluster analysis covered naive subsets from about five donors and memory cells from 3 donors. On the study overall, not on this receptor specifically: Repertoire diversity was comparably high in both naive subsets but much lower in memory CD8+ T cells. Compared with CXCR3-negative naive cells, CXCR3-positive naive cells had TRB CDR3s with higher hydrophobicity (lower Kidera factor 4), lower energy, and higher strength and volume indices. Freshly isolated PBMCs were used for most assays because CXCR3 expression went down partially after cryopreservation. Within the same donor, TRBV-TRBJ usage looked similar between naive CXCR3-negative and CXCR3-positive cells, but memory cells had distinct patterns. Because surface CD5, which is linked to self-reactivity in mice, was comparable between the naive subsets, TCR interaction strength was also inferred from the physicochemical properties of TRB CDR3s.

CDR1 MNHEY and CDR2 SVGEGT were looked up in the germline V gene. The CDR3 has 14 amino acids, counting the end cysteine and phenylalanine. Only the protein is available. To note about this clonotype: Which antigen it targets is not known.

The run used a NextSeq 550. The Human TCR Profiling Kit (MiLaboratory) was used to make UMI-labeled 5' RACE TRB cDNA libraries. The full amount of extracted RNA was used for cDNA synthesis, and the full amount of resulting cDNA was used for PCR amplification. Libraries were prepared in parallel with an identical number of PCR cycles. As for how the authors treated the data: MIGEC and MiXCR extracted about 53,000 +/- 10,000 unique UMI-labeled TRB cDNA molecules per library, requiring at least two reads per UMI. On average, roughly 40,000 +/- 10,000 functional in-frame TRB CDR3 nucleotide clonotypes lacking stop codons were found per library. Diversity metrics, including normalized Shannon-Wiener and Chao1, were computed in VDJtools after downsampling to 5000 UMI-labeled TRB molecules per sample. VDJtools computed clonotype-size-weighted physicochemical properties of the central five CDR3 residues: interaction energy, strength, volume and Kidera factor 4. Through TCRdb reprocessing, the reads give one entry per CDR3 protein sequence; DNA is omitted. It is TCRdb's table, rather than the study itself, that gives the V and J calls and clone size. This sample's table has entries for 140,000 to 150,000 distinct CDR3 sequences. Under 0.35% of the sample is in the top ten clones.

Each CD8+ T cell subset was flow-sorted in triplicate, and 300,000 cells per subset were placed directly into RLT lysis buffer. Naive CD8+ T cells were defined stringently as CD45RO-CCR7+CD27+CD95- to exclude memory contaminants. Using standard density gradient centrifugation, peripheral blood mononuclear cells were isolated from buffy coats. A FACSAria III was used to flow-sort naive CD8+ T cells into CXCR3-negative and CXCR3-positive populations. Total RNA was extracted from sorted cells using an RNeasy Mini Kit. This TCR derives from a human donor in good health. Some clones in this sample may be carry-over from other donors' samples. Sequencing used naive CXCR3+ CD8+ T cells from blood. The cell subset or site label here, explained by the study, means: CD45RO-CCR7+CD27+CD95- naive CD8+ T cells expressing CXCR3 (TNR3+). Recombination linked TRBV6-2 or TRBV6-3 to TRBJ2-2; TCRdb calls TRBD1, which cannot be checked without DNA. Here the CDR3 is given as CASRPPGRSGELFF.